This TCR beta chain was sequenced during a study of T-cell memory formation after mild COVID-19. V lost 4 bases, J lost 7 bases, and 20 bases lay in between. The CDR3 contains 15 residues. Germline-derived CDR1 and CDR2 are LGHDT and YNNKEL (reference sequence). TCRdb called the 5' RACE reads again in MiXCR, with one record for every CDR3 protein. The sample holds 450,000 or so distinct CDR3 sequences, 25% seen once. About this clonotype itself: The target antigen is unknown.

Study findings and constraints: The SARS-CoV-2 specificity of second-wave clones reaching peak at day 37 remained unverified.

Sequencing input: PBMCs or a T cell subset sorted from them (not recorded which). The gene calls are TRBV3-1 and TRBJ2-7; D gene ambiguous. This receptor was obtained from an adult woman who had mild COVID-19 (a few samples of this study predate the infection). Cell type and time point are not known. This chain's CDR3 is CASSLSRVSSREQYF. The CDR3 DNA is TGTGCCAGCAGCCTATCCAGAGTATCCTCTCGGGAGCAGTACTTC.